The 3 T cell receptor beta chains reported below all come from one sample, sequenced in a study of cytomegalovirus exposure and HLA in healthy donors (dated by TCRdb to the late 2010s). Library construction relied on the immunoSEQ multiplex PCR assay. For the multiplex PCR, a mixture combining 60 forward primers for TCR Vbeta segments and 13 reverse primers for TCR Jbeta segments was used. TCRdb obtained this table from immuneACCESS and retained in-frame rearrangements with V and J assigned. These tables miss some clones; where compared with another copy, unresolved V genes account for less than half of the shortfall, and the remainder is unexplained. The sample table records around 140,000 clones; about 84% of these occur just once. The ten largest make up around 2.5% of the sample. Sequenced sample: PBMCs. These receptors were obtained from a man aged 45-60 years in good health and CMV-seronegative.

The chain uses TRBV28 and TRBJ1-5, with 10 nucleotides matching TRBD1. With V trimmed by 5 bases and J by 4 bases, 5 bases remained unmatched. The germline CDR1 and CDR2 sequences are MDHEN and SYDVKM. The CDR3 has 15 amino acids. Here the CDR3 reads CASSGQGVGNQPQHF. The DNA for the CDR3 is TGTGCCAGCAGTGGACAGGGGGTCGGGAATCAGCCCCAGCATTTT. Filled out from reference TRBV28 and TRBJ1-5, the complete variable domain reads DVKVTQSSRYLVKRTGEKVFLECVQDMDHENMFWYRQDPGLGLRLIYFSYDVKMKEKGDIPEGYSVSREKKERFSLILESASTNQTSMYLCASSGQGVGNQPQHFGDGTRLSIL.

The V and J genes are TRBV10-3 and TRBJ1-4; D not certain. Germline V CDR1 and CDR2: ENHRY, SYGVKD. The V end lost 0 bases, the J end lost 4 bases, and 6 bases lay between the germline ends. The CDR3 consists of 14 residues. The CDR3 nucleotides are TGTGCCATCAGTGAGTCAGTCAGTAATGAAAAACTGTTTTTT. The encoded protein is CAISESVSNEKLFF.

CDR3 sequence: CASSLVGGAGQPQHF. DNA for the CDR3: TGCGCCAGCAGCTTGGTTGGGGGGGCTGGGCAGCCCCAGCATTTT. The rearrangement joins TRBV5-1 to TRBJ1-5; D may be TRBD1 (6 bases). Germline V CDR1 and CDR2: SGHRS, YFSETQ. There are 15 residues in the CDR3. Trimming left V 0 bases short and J 7 bases short, with 14 bases between.